Listed here are 18 T cell receptor beta chains from one sample, sequenced in a study of shared clonotypes between healthy human individuals. Data came from immunoSEQ multiplex PCR; TCRdb stores just in-frame clones and leaves some out. Of 2 million to 2.5 million clones listed, roughly 92% were seen once; the top ten hold about 0.36%. Sequencing input: naive CD4+ T cells from PBMCs. Subset defined: CD45RA+ positively selected. The receptors here all came from a man aged 18 to 29 in good health. Some clones in this sample may be carry-over from other donors' samples.

The rearrangement links TRBV2 to TRBJ2-7; TRBD2 agrees at 9 bases. The V segment lost 5 bases and the J segment 2 bases; nucleotides outside the gene matches: 10. Germline CDR1 SNHLY, CDR2 FYNNEI. This CDR3 has 16 amino acids. In DNA, the CDR3 is TGTGCCAGCAGTCGCGGACTAGCGAGGACCCCCTACGAGCAGTACTTC. Protein sequence: CASSRGLARTPYEQYF.

This chain links TRBV7-9 with TRBJ2-3, with 8 bases matching TRBD2. Trimming removed 3 bases from V and 5 bases from J; junction bases left unmatched: 10. Germline-derived CDR1 and CDR2 are SEHNR and FQNEAQ (reference sequence). This CDR3 comprises 16 residues. CDR3 sequence: CASSFRIIAGLDTQYF. For the CDR3, the DNA is TGTGCCAGCAGCTTTAGGATTATAGCGGGGCTAGATACGCAGTATTTT. Supplemented by reference TRBV7-9 and TRBJ2-3, the full variable domain reads DTGVSQNPRHKITKRGQNVTFRCDPISEHNRLYWYRQTLGQGPEFLTYFQNEAQLEKSRLLSDRFSAERPKGSFSTLEIQRTEQGDSAMYLCASSFRIIAGLDTQYFGPGTRLTVL.

This clone appeared once. This chain joins TRBV28 and TRBJ1-1; D possibly corresponds to TRBD1 (6 bases). Germline-derived CDR1 and CDR2 are MDHEN and SYDVKM. The CDR3 is 14 residues long. V was trimmed by 5 bases and J by 3 bases, leaving 13 bases between them. The CDR3 sequence is CASSEGTGYTEAFF. As DNA, the CDR3 is TGTGCCAGCAGTGAAGGTACAGGGTACACTGAAGCTTTCTTT.

This chain links TRBV7-9 with TRBJ2-3; D is uncertain. The CDR3 is 14 residues long. Trimming cost V 3 bases and J 6 bases, with 13 bases left between them. Germline V gene sequence: CDR1 SEHNR, CDR2 FQNEAQ (reference sequence). The CDR3 region is CASSFSSRPDTQYF. Written as DNA, the CDR3 is TGTGCCAGCAGCTTCTCATCCAGGCCCGATACGCAGTATTTT.

The table lists this clone with a count of one. This chain uses TRBV19 with TRBJ1-1, with 10 bases that match TRBD1. This CDR3 region has 18 residues. In germline, CDR1 is LNHDA, CDR2 SQIVND (reference sequence). V lost 3 bases, J lost 5 bases, and 15 bases stayed unmatched. The CDR3 coding sequence is TGTGCCAGTAGTATTGTTGTTTTGGGGACAGGGGTTGGGACTGAAGCTTTCTTT. Amino acids: CASSIVVLGTGVGTEAFF.

The chain recombines TRBV10-3 with TRBJ2-5; D perhaps matches TRBD2 (5 bases). V shed 3 bases and J shed 5 bases, with 13 bases lying between them. The CDR3 totals 14 residues. The germline gives CDR1 ENHRY, CDR2 SYGVKD. The CDR3 region is CAISDRGMGETQYF. The CDR3 nucleotides read TGTGCCATCAGTGATAGAGGGATGGGCGAGACCCAGTACTTC.

The gene calls are TRBV27 and TRBJ2-3; 8 positions match TRBD1. This CDR3 region has 16 residues. With V trimmed by 6 bases and J by 4 bases, 12 bases remained unmatched. Germline V CDR1 and CDR2: MNHEY, SMNVEV (reference sequence). CDR3 DNA sequence: TGTGCCAGCAGATCTATCCGGGACAGGCTAGCAGATACGCAGTATTTT. Translation gives CASRSIRDRLADTQYF.

The gene calls are TRBV19 and TRBJ2-7, with TRBD2 matching over 13 bases. This CDR3 comprises 16 residues. Trimming cost V 6 bases and J 4 bases; bases outside gene matches: 9. The germline CDR1 and CDR2 sequences are LNHDA and SQIVND (reference sequence). CDR3 sequence reads: CASSHRTSGRRYEQYF. The CDR3 DNA is TGTGCCAGTAGCCACCGGACTAGCGGGAGAAGGTACGAGCAGTACTTC.

The CDR3 loop reads CASSQEFGNQPQHF. The DNA for the CDR3 is TGCGCCAGCAGCCAAGAATTCGGGAATCAGCCCCAGCATTTT. The rearrangement uses TRBV4-1 and TRBJ1-5; D call uncertain. CDR1 is MGHRA, CDR2 YSYEKL, per germline. The V and J ends lost 0 bases and 4 bases respectively, with 7 bases between them. CDR3 size: 14 residues.

DNA for the CDR3: TGTGCCAGCAGACCACTAGCGGGTACCTACAATGAGCAGTTCTTC. This gives the protein CASRPLAGTYNEQFF. The J gene is TRBJ2-1, the V gene TRBV2; 9 nucleotides align to TRBD2. The V gene's germline CDR1 is SNHLY and CDR2 FYNNEI. V shed 6 bases, J shed 2 bases, and the junction held 5 bases outside the gene matches. The CDR3 spans 15 residues. Filled out from reference TRBV2 and TRBJ2-1, the complete variable domain reads EPEVTQTPSHQVTQMGQEVILRCVPISNHLYFYWYRQILGQKVEFLVSFYNNEISEKSEIFDDQFSVERPDGSNFTLKIRSTKLEDSAMYFCASRPLAGTYNEQFFGPGTRLTVL.

V is TRBV9 and J is TRBJ2-1, with D possibly being TRBD2 (7 bases). The V and J ends lost 2 bases and 9 bases respectively, with 12 bases between them. The CDR3 has 13 residues. Germline-derived CDR1 and CDR2 are SGDLS and YYNGEE. CDR3 nucleotides: TGTGCCAGCAGCGTCAGGGAGGGGGGTGAGCAGTTCTTC. This sequence encodes CASSVREGGEQFF.

The rearrangement uses TRBV5-1 and TRBJ2-5; perhaps TRBD1 as D (6 bases). Germline loops: CDR1 SGHRS, CDR2 YFSETQ. The CDR3 contains 15 residues. V was trimmed by 4 bases and J by 1 base, leaving 14 bases between them. The CDR3: CASSPTGTPQETQYF. The CDR3 DNA reads TGCGCCAGCAGCCCCACCGGGACACCCCAAGAGACCCAGTACTTC.

J is TRBJ1-1 and V is TRBV5-4; TRBD1 is a possible D gene (6 bases). The ends were cut back, 3 bases at V and 7 bases at J, with 19 bases in the middle. CDR3 size: 15 residues. Germline V gene sequence: CDR1 SGHNT, CDR2 YYREEE (reference sequence). The CDR3 region has the DNA TGTGCCAGCAGCTCCCGTTACAGGGCATCAGGTGAAGCTTTCTTT. Residues: CASSSRYRASGEAFF.

V usage is TRBV6-6 and J usage is TRBJ1-1; D not resolved. Trimming left V 3 bases short and J 6 bases short, with 14 bases between. Germline V lookup: CDR1 MNHNY, CDR2 SVGAGI (reference sequence). The CDR3 has 14 residues. The CDR3 coding sequence is TGTGCCAGCAGTTATCAGAACCCGCCGGCTGAAGCTTTCTTT. It codes for CASSYQNPPAEAFF.

The rearrangement uses TRBV2 and TRBJ1-1, with a weak D call TRBD1 (6 bases). Germline lookup yields CDR1 SNHLY and CDR2 FYNNEI. The CDR3 extends over 14 amino acids. The V and J ends lost 1 base and 4 bases respectively, with 10 bases between them. CDR3 amino acids: CASSEGRGGTEAFF. As DNA, the CDR3 is TGTGCCAGCAGTGAAGGTCGAGGGGGCACTGAAGCTTTCTTT.

The chain has TRBV27 and TRBJ1-3, with a weak D call TRBD1 (6 bases). There are 22 residues in the CDR3. V gave up 5 bases and J gave up 2 bases, with 34 bases separating them. Germline assignment: CDR1 MNHEY and CDR2 SMNVEV (reference sequence). DNA for the CDR3: TGTGCCAGCAGTCTAAAAGCCTCGTCCCCAGGGGCCAGGGCGAAACCTGGAAACACCATATATTTT. Translation: CASSLKASSPGARAKPGNTIYF.

This chain links TRBV28 with TRBJ2-1, with D possibly matching TRBD2 (5 bases). V was cut by 10 bases and J by 9 bases, with 19 bases left in between. The CDR3 contains 13 residues. Per the germline V gene, CDR1 is MDHEN and CDR2 is SYDVKM. DNA for the CDR3: TGTGCCACCATCGGGTCCCCGGGGTTTGAGCAGTTCTTC. This codes for CATIGSPGFEQFF. Drawing the rest from reference TRBV28 and TRBJ2-1, the complete variable domain is DVKVTQSSRYLVKRTGEKVFLECVQDMDHENMFWYRQDPGLGLRLIYFSYDVKMKEKGDIPEGYSVSREKKERFSLILESASTNQTSMYLCATIGSPGFEQFFGPGTRLTVL.

V and J are TRBV27 and TRBJ2-1; 7 nucleotides match TRBD1. The CDR3 loop spans 15 amino acids. CDR1 MNHEY and CDR2 SMNVEV come from the germline V gene (reference sequence). Germline trimming cut 5 bases from V and 3 bases from J; bases unmatched to any gene: 7. CDR3 sequence (DNA): TGTGCCAGCAGTCCCGGACAGGACTTCTACAATGAGCAGTTCTTC. Protein product: CASSPGQDFYNEQFF.